This T cell receptor beta chain stems from a study of response to subunit inactivated influenza vaccine. With 6 bases removed from V and 0 bases from J, the gap between germline ends came to 15 bases. Germline V gene sequence: CDR1 SQVTM, CDR2 ANQGSEA. CDR3 length: 15 amino acids. This clonotype has only a few counts. A single record per CDR3 protein comes from TCRdb applying MiXCR to the RT-PCR reads. The sample lists over 800,000 distinct CDR3 sequences, approximately 21% occurring once. This receptor was obtained from a man aged 45-65 years who received an inactivated influenza vaccine. The sample consisted of PBMCs from blood, taken about 5 days after vaccination. The chain joins TRBV29-1 to TRBJ1-3; TRBD1 is a possible D gene (5 bases). CDR3 nucleotides: TGCAGCGTAGCCTCGCGGGGGAGCTCTGGAAACACCATATATTTT. Translation: CSVASRGSSGNTIYF.